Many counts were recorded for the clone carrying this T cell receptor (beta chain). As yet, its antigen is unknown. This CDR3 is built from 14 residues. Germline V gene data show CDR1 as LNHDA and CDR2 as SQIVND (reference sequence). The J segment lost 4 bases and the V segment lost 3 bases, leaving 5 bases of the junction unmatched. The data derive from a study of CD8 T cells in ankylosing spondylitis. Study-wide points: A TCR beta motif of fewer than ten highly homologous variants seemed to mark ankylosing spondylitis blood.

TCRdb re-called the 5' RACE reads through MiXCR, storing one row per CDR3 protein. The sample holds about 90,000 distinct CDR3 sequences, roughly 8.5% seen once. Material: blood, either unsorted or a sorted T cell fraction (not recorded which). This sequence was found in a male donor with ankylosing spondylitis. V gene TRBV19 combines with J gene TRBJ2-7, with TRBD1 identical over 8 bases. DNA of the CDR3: TGTGCCAGTAGTATTTCAGGGGGCCTTTACGAGCAGTACTTC. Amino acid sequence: CASSISGGLYEQYF.